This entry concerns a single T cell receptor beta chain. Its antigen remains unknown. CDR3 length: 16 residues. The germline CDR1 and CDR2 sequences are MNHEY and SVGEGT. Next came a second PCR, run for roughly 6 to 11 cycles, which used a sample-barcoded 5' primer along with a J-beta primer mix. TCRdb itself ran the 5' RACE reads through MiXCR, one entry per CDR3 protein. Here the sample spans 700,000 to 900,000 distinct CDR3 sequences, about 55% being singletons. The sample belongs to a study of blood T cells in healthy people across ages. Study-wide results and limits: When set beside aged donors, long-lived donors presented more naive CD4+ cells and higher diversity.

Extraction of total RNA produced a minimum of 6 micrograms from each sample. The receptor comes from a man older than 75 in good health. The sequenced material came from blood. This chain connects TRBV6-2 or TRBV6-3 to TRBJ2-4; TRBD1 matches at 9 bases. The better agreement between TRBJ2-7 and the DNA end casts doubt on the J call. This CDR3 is CASPRPPDRGPCEQYF. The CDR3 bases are TGTGCCAGCCCTCGCCCCCCGGACAGGGGTCCTTGCGAGCAGTACTTC.